This T cell receptor (beta chain) was obtained from a study of identical twins. This CDR3 is built from 13 residues. Trimming shortened V by 5 bases and J by 4 bases, and 9 bases separated the two germline ends. CDR1 LNHNV and CDR2 YYDKDF come from the germline V gene (reference sequence). Only a few counts were recorded for this clonotype. TCRdb fed the 5' RACE reads into MiXCR, producing one record per CDR3 protein. The sample includes around 490,000 distinct CDR3 sequences, more than 20% of them seen just once. These data were likewise used in another study, on yellow fever vaccine responses in identical twins.

The receptor comes from a young woman in good health. The specimen sequenced was CD4+ T cells sorted from blood. This chain links TRBV15 with TRBJ1-3, with D uncertain. This CDR3 reads CATSPNSGNTIYF. The CDR3 DNA reads TGTGCCACCAGCCCCAATTCGGGAAACACCATATATTTT.